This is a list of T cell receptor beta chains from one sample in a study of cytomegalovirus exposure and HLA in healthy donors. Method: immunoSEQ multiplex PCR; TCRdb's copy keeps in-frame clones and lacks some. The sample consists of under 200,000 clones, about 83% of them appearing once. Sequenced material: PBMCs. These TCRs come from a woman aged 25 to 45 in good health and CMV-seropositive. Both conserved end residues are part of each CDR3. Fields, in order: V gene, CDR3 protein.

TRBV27 CASSTKGLAGAYEQYF
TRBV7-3 CASSRIAGGNYEQYF
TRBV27 CASSFNLGQANGYTF
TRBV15 CATSRDRGGGAPTQYF
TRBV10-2 CASSESSLVYQETQYF
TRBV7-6 CASSLARSAGGYEQYF
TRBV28 CASSLPGRENIQYF
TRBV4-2 CASSQEAGTPTPYGYTF
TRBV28 CASVSLETQYF
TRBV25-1 CASEHRGRETQYF
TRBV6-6 CASSYVGSQPQHF
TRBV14 CASSQLVSYEQYF
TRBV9 CASSVGSGYGYTF
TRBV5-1 CASSFLAGVSAGELFF
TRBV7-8 CASSSRPWGQSGHEQYF
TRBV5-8 CASSFQGEQYF
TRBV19 CARTKREGPELLYEQYF
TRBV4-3 CASSQDSGLGQPQHF
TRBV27 CASPNPSQPQHF
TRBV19 CASSLTGGGYGYTF
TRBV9 CASSVGRDSSSYGYTF
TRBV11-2 CASSFSGGRGKLLGEQYF
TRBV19 CASSITRTGGKNGYTF
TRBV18 CASSPPGISLNTIYF
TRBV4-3 CASSQRERAEETQYF
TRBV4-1 CASSQEGSSRVGEQFF
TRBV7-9 CASSQRQGSNTEAFF
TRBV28 CASSLGGRVYEQYF
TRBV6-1 CASSEVLAGGAETQYF
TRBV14 CASSQEIWYGSGNTIYF
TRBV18 CASSPPSGEQYF
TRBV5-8 CASSFRVGWVESTDTQYF
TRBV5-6 CASSWGQGRSTEAFF
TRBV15 CATSIISGETQYF
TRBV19 CASSPQGASYGYTF
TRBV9 CASTRDGTEAFF
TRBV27 CASSFGVRTPNEQFF
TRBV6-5 CASSSVSTYEQYF
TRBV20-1 CSASETGELFF
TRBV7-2 CASRQAGTYNEQFF
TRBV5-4 CASSDTGIEANTEAFF
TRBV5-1 CASSGNRVSGYNEQFF
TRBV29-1 CSALGEFSQPQHF
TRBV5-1 CASSEQASTDTQYF
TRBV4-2 CASSHPDSYGYTF
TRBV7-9 CASSLTAGGADTQYF
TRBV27 CASSLGRLREQYF
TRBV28 CASSRTGLGANYGYTF
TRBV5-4 CASNVWTSYEQYF
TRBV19 CASSSQEVQETQYF
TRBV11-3 CASSSAGNEQFF
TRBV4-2 CASSQDPTGETQYF
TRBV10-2 CASRAGTYNEQFF
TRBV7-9 CASSLAGRFDEQFF
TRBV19 CARPPGQGYGYTF
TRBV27 CASSLSQTGLLYNEQFF